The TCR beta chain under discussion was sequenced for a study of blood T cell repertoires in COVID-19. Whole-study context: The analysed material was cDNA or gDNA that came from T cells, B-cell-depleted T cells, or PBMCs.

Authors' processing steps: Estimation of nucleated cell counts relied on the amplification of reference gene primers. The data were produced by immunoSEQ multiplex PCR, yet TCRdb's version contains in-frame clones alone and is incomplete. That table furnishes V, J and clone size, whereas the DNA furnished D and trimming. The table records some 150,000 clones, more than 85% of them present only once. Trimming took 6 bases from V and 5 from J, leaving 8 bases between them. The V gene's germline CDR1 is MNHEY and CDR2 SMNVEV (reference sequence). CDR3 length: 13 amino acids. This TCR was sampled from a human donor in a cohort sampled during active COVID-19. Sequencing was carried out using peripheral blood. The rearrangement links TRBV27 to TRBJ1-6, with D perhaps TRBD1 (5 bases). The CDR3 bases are TGTGCCAGCAGGGGCAGGGATAATTCACCCCTCCACTTT. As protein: CASRGRDNSPLHF.